The source of this TCR beta chain is a study of blood T cells in healthy people across ages. Study at large: Template switching recovered approximately one barcoded beta molecule for every two T cells.

CDR1 and CDR2 (germline): SGHTA, FQGNSA. With V trimmed by 1 base and J by 7 bases, 7 bases remained unmatched. The CDR3 totals 15 residues. Study results and limitations: A roughly linear fall in TCR beta diversity per million T cells was seen with increasing age. Shifts in expanded clonotypes may have been confounded by donor CMV status, which was unknown.

Comments on this clonotype: Its target is not known.

A J-beta primer mix and a sample-barcoded 5' primer were used in a second PCR of about 7 to 11 cycles. Tags on each cDNA molecule came from a template-switch adaptor with 12 random nucleotides. TCRdb ran MiXCR on the 5' RACE reads and lists one entry per CDR3 protein. The sample lists some 1.5 million distinct CDR3 sequences, roughly 28% occurring once. The sequencing input was blood. The clonotype was recovered from a woman in her twenties or thirties in good health. The rearrangement uses TRBV7-2 and TRBJ1-5; 7 bases map to TRBD1. This CDR3 reads CASSLGLQGRQPQHF. The CDR3 DNA follows: TGTGCCAGCAGCTTAGGACTACAGGGGAGACAGCCCCAGCATTTT.